This T cell receptor beta chain was obtained from a study of response to subunit inactivated influenza vaccine. A single record per CDR3 protein comes from TCRdb applying MiXCR to the RT-PCR reads. The sample lists 500,000 to 600,000 distinct CDR3 sequences, 12% to 15% occurring once. Remarks on this clonotype: The antigen remains undetermined.

Germline-derived CDR1 and CDR2 are MNHEY and SVGEGT. The ends lost 0 bases at V and 4 bases at J; junction bases unmatched: 6. This CDR3 is built from 16 residues. Findings and caveats of the study: Every seasonal influenza vaccination brings in few new T cells, the authors suggested.

The chain combines TRBV6-2 or TRBV6-3 with TRBJ2-5, with TRBD1 matching 9 bases. The sample was PBMCs from blood, taken about 12 days after vaccination. The receptor comes from a man aged 50 or older who received an inactivated influenza vaccine. The CDR3 loop reads CASSYSGYRGPETQYF. The CDR3 bases are TGTGCCAGCAGTTACTCGGGATACAGGGGGCCAGAGACCCAGTACTTC.